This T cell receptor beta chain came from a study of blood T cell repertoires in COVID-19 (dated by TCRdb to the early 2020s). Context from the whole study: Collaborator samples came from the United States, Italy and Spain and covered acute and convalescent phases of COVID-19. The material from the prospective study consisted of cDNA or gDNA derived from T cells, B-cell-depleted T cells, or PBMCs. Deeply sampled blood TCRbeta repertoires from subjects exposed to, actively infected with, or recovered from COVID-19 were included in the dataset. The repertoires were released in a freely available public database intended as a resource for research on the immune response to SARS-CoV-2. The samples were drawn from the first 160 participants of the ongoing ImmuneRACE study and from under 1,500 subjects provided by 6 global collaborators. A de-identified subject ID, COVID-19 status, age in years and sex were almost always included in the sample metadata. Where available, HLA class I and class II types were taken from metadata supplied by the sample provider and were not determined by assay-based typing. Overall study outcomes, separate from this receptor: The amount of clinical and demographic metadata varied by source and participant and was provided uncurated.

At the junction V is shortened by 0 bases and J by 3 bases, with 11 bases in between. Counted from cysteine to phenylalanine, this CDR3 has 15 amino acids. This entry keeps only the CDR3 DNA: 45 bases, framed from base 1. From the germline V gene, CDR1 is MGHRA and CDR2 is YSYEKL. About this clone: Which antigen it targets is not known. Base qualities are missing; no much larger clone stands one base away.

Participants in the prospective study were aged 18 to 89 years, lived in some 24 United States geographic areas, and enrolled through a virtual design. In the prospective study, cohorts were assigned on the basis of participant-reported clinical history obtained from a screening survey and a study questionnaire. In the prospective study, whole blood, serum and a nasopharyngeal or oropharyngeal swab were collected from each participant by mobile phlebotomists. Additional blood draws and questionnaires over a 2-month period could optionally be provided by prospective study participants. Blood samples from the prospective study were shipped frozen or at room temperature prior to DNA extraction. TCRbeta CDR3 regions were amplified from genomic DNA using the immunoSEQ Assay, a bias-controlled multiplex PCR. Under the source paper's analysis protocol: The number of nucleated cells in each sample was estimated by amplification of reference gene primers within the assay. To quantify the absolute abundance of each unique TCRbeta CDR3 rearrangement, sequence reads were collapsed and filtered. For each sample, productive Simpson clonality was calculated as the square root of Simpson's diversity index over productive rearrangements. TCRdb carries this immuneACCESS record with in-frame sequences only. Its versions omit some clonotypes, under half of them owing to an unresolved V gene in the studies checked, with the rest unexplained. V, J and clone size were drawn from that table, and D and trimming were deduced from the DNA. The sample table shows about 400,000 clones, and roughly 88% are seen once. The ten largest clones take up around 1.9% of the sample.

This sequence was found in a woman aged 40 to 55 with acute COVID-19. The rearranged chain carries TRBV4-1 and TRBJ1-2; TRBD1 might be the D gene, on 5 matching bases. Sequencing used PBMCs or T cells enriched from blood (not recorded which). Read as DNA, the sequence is TGCGCCAGCAGCCAAGATCAGGGTGCCTACTATGGCTACACCTTC. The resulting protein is CASSQDQGAYYGYTF.